The 7 T cell receptor beta chains listed next were all sequenced from one sample in a study of a mutant IDH1 vaccine in newly diagnosed glioma. These TCRs' antigens remain unknown. Only in-frame clones appear in the TCRdb table, and some are missing; sequencing was by immunoSEQ multiplex PCR. The sample records tens of thousands of clones, around 87% being singletons. Time point indicated: week 35, safety follow-up. The content of each vaccine dose was 300 ug of mutant IDH1 20-mer peptide, and topical imiquimod accompanied it. The input for sequencing was PBMCs, taken from a glioma patient whose treatment included an IDH1 peptide vaccine. The receptors come from a man aged 30-40 years with glioma.

Regarding this clone: This sample also contains other DNA sequences that code for the same CDR3. In DNA, the CDR3 is TGTGCCAGCAGCCCCAGGGGACTAGCGGGAGCCAATGAGCAGTTCTTC. This encodes CASSPRGLAGANEQFF. The genes are TRBV11-2 and TRBJ2-1, with 14 positions matching TRBD2. The CDR3 runs to 16 residues. V lost 5 bases and J lost 6; bases outside the gene matches: 6. Per the germline V gene, CDR1 is SGHAT and CDR2 is FQNNGV.

This clone was counted a few times. The chain links TRBV10-2 to TRBJ1-1; 8 bases are a match to TRBD1. This CDR3 has 14 residues. Germline CDR1 and CDR2: WSHSY and SAAADI. V gave up 6 bases and J gave up 3 bases; unmatched junction bases: 6. CDR3 amino acids: CASSPGTGYTEAFF. The CDR3 DNA follows: TGCGCCAGCAGCCCGGGGACAGGTTACACTGAAGCTTTCTTT.

This clone has a single count. The rearrangement links TRBV29-1 to TRBJ2-5, with TRBD1 matching over 9 bases. V trimming: 6 bases; J trimming: 11 bases; junction bases outside the gene matches: 13. CDR1 and CDR2 from the germline V gene are SQVTM and ANQGSEA. The CDR3 totals 13 residues. The CDR3 sequence is CSVSRDRETEQYF. The CDR3 nucleotides are TGCAGCGTCTCCCGGGACAGGGAGACGGAGCAGTACTTC. The full variable domain, its missing parts supplied by reference TRBV29-1 and TRBJ2-5, is SAVISQKPSRDICQRGTSLTIQCQVDSQVTMMFWYRQQPGQSLTLIATANQGSEATYESGFVIDKFPISRPNLTFSTLTVSNMSPEDSSIYLCSVSRDRETEQYFGPGTRLLVL.

J is TRBJ2-7 and V is TRBV7-2; 8 nucleotides align to TRBD1. The germline V gene has CDR1 SGHTA and CDR2 FQGNSA. The CDR3 runs 16 residues. V dropped 5 bases and J dropped 3; count of bases not matched to a gene: 12. The CDR3 bases are TGTGCCAGCAGCCCCACCTGGGACAGGTCGGGCTACGAGCAGTACTTC. As protein: CASSPTWDRSGYEQYF. Together with reference TRBV7-2 and TRBJ2-7, the CDR3 gives the full variable domain: GAGVSQSPSNKVTEKGKDVELRCDPISGHTALYWYRQSLGQGLEFLIYFQGNSAPDKSGLPSDRFSAERTGGSVSTLTIQRTQQEDSAVYLCASSPTWDRSGYEQYFGPGTRLTVT.

The rearrangement joins TRBV4-1 to TRBJ1-5; D gene uncertain. Deletions cut 4 bases from V and 6 bases from J, with 16 bases between. CDR3 size: 15 residues. The germline V gene encodes CDR1 MGHRA and CDR2 YSYEKL. The DNA of the CDR3 is TGCGCCAGCAGCCGAGGACCCCTGGAGGGTCAGCCCCAGCATTTT. Its translation is CASSRGPLEGQPQHF.

The chain carries TRBV4-1 and TRBJ2-7; 9 bases are shared with TRBD1. Germline CDR1 reads MGHRA; CDR2 reads YSYEKL. The CDR3 loop spans 14 amino acids. V gave up 4 bases and J gave up 5 bases; unmatched junction bases: 6. This CDR3 is CASSLRDRVDEQYF. CDR3 bases: TGCGCCAGCAGCCTCCGGGACAGGGTGGACGAGCAGTACTTC.

The chain combines TRBV5-1 with TRBJ2-5, with TRBD2 matching 9 bases. The DNA end favors TRBJ2-7, so the J call may be wrong. The CDR3 contains 14 residues. Germline CDR1 and CDR2: SGHRS and YFSETQ. CDR3 region: CASSLIAGAYEQYF. The CDR3 DNA reads as TGCGCCAGCAGCTTGATAGCGGGGGCCTACGAGCAGTACTTC.